This TCR beta chain was identified during a study of blood T cell repertoires in COVID-19. Study context: Samples of COVID-19 (acute and convalescent) were obtained from the United States, Italy and Spain. Sample material is recorded as cDNA or gDNA derived from T cells, B-cell-depleted T cells, or PBMCs.

This table comes from immunoSEQ multiplex PCR, and its TCRdb copy is limited to in-frame clones, with some not included. The sample gives about 150,000 clones, 65% to 85% of which show up once; approximately 10% is in the top ten. The TCR originated in an older man with active or convalescent COVID-19. Sequencing was performed on peripheral blood.

CDR3 sequence reads: CASSERRGTRRGSNQPQHF. For the CDR3, the DNA is TGTGCCAGCAGTGAAAGGCGAGGGACAAGGAGAGGGAGCAATCAGCCCCAGCATTTT. The chain couples TRBV6-1 to TRBJ1-5; a weak D match, TRBD1 (6 bases). Germline CDR1 is MNHNS and CDR2 is SASEGT. Trimming took off 2 bases at V and 1 base at J, with 21 bases between the two ends. The CDR3 runs 19 residues.